What follows are 13 T cell receptor beta chains derived from one specimen sequenced in a study of T-cell memory formation after mild COVID-19. TCRdb passed the 5' RACE reads through MiXCR, listing each CDR3 protein once. The sample consists of some 270,000 distinct CDR3 sequences, approximately 15% of them appearing once. The specimen sequenced was PBMCs or a T cell subset sorted from them (not recorded which). The receptors stem from an adult woman who had mild COVID-19 (a few samples of this study predate the infection). Cell type and time point are not known.

The chain recombines TRBV18 with TRBJ2-5; maybe TRBD1 (7 bases). CDR3 length: 15 amino acids. CDR1 is KGHSH, CDR2 LQKENI, per germline. The ends were cut back, 2 bases at V and 4 bases at J, with 14 bases in the middle. CDR3 residues: CASSPNRQGGETQYF. The CDR3, as DNA: TGTGCCAGCTCACCAAATCGACAGGGAGGAGAGACCCAGTACTTC.

This clonotype came up many times. CDR3 sequence reads: CASSVAPGGSGYEQYF. Here the CDR3 DNA reads TGTGCCAGCAGCGTAGCCCCTGGAGGGTCTGGCTACGAGCAGTACTTC. The genes are TRBV9 and TRBJ2-7; weak D call: TRBD2 (6 bases). The CDR3 has 16 residues. Germline assignment: CDR1 SGDLS and CDR2 YYNGEE. Deletions cut 0 bases from V and 3 bases from J, with 16 bases between.

This clonotype was found a few times. This chain joins TRBV7-6 and TRBJ1-2, with a weak D call TRBD1 (5 bases). Per germline, CDR1 SGHVS and CDR2 FNYEAQ. This CDR3 is 15 amino acids long. The ends were cut back, 1 base at V and 5 bases at J, with 14 bases in the middle. The CDR3 reads CASSLGTGSRYGYTF. In nucleotides, the CDR3 is TGTGCCAGCAGCTTAGGCACAGGATCGCGGTATGGCTACACCTTC.

This clonotype was seen only a few times. This chain joins TRBV12-3 or TRBV12-4 and TRBJ1-1; D remains unclear. The CDR3 has 12 amino acids. With 3 bases removed from V and 8 bases from J, the gap between germline ends came to 10 bases. The CDR3 is CASSLYSSEAFF. The CDR3 region has the DNA TGTGCCAGCAGTTTGTACAGCTCGGAAGCTTTCTTT.

This chain links TRBV5-5 with TRBJ2-7; D may be TRBD1 (6 bases). The V end was cut by 0 bases, the J end by 2 bases, with 18 bases between. Germline V gene lookup returns CDR1 SGHKS and CDR2 YYEKEE (reference sequence). This CDR3 has 17 residues. The CDR3 DNA follows: TGTGCCAGCAGCTTGGTTAAGTTGCGGCAGGGGACCTACGAGCAGTACTTC. Its protein product is CASSLVKLRQGTYEQYF.

This clonotype was counted a few times. The gene calls are TRBV5-1 and TRBJ2-5, with D possibly TRBD1 on 5 matching bases. Trimming took off 3 bases at V and 4 bases at J, with 13 bases between the two ends. CDR1 SGHRS and CDR2 YFSETQ come from the germline V gene. This CDR3 has 14 residues. CDR3 DNA: TGCGCCAGCAGCTCCAGGGAAACCCTAGAGACCCAGTACTTC. Its translation is CASSSRETLETQYF.

V and J are TRBV6-5 and TRBJ2-5; possibly TRBD1 for D (5 bases). In germline, CDR1 is MNHEY, CDR2 SVGAGI. The ends were cut back, 2 bases at V and 5 bases at J, with 15 bases in the middle. This CDR3 comprises 15 residues. DNA of the CDR3: TGTGCCAGCAGTTACAGGGGCAGGGCGCGGGAGACCCAGTACTTC. Its translation is CASSYRGRARETQYF.

This clonotype has only a few counts. The gene calls are TRBV7-2 and TRBJ1-3; D ambiguous. This CDR3 is 16 amino acids long. From germline, CDR1 is SGHTA and CDR2 FQGNSA. The V and J ends lost 5 bases and 0 bases respectively, with 14 bases between them. The CDR3 nucleotides read TGTGCCAGCAGCGCCGTCCCCAGAGTCTCTGGAAACACCATATATTTT. Encoded protein: CASSAVPRVSGNTIYF. The whole variable domain, remainder taken from reference TRBV7-2 and TRBJ1-3, is GAGVSQSPSNKVTEKGKDVELRCDPISGHTALYWYRQSLGQGLEFLIYFQGNSAPDKSGLPSDRFSAERTGGSVSTLTIQRTQQEDSAVYLCASSAVPRVSGNTIYFGEGSWLTVV.

This clonotype was observed at least ten times. The chain links TRBV24-1 to TRBJ2-5; 7 positions match TRBD2. Germline V lookup: CDR1 KGHDR, CDR2 SFDVKD. The CDR3 contains 17 residues. V was clipped by 1 base and J by 1 base; unmatched bases: 8. CDR3 region: CATSDFKQAGVQETQYF. As DNA, the CDR3 is TGTGCCACCAGTGATTTCAAGCAGGCGGGAGTCCAAGAGACCCAGTACTTC.

This clonotype was seen only a few times. The chain uses TRBV2 and TRBJ2-3; no clear D. The germline V gene encodes CDR1 SNHLY and CDR2 FYNNEI. The CDR3 extends over 13 amino acids. V lost 3 bases and J lost 0, with 4 bases in between. The CDR3 protein is CASSDPSTDTQYF. The DNA for the CDR3 is TGTGCCAGCAGTGATCCTAGCACAGATACGCAGTATTTT.

In this sample, this clonotype turned up a few times. The CDR3 nucleotides read TGTGCCAGCAGCTTCGGGGGAGGCGAGACCCAGTACTTC. This sequence encodes CASSFGGGETQYF. This chain uses TRBV7-6 with TRBJ2-5, with D possibly TRBD2 on 6 matching bases. The length of the CDR3 is 13 residues. Trimming removed 3 bases from V and 5 bases from J, with 10 bases in between. From germline, CDR1 is SGHVS and CDR2 FNYEAQ.

This clonotype showed up just a few times. The rearrangement joins TRBV6-5 to TRBJ2-1; D may correspond to TRBD1 or TRBD2 (5 bases each). The CDR3 extends over 12 amino acids. Between the trimmed V and J ends, which lost 6 bases and 7 bases, there was a span of 10 bases. Looked up from germline, CDR1 is MNHEY and CDR2 is SVGAGI. CDR3 in DNA: TGTGCCAGCAGCCCGGGACCTAATGAGCAGTTCTTC. It specifies CASSPGPNEQFF.

V usage is TRBV6-5 and J usage is TRBJ1-2, with TRBD1 as a possible D gene (6 bases). The V gene's germline CDR1 is MNHEY and CDR2 SVGAGI. CDR3 size: 13 residues. The V end lost 7 bases, the J end lost 7 bases, and 16 bases lay between the germline ends. CDR3 sequence: CASTPFGRGGYTF. In DNA, the CDR3 is TGTGCCAGCACCCCATTTGGCAGGGGTGGCTACACCTTC.